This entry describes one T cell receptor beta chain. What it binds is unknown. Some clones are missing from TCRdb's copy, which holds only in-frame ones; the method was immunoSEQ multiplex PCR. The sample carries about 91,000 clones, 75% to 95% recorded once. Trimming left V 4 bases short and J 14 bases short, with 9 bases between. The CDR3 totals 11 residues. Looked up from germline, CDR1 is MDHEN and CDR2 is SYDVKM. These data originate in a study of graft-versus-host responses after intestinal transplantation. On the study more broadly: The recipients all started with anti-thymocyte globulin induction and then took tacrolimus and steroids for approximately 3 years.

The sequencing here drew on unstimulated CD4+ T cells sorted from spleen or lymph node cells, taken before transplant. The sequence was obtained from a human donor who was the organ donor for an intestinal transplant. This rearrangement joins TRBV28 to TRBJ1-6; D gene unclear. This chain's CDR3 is CASSSLFALHF. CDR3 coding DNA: TGTGCCAGCAGTTCCCTTTTCGCCCTCCACTTT.